These T cell receptor beta chains were read from a single sample in a study of blood T cell repertoires in COVID-19. TCRdb's copy holds only in-frame clones and misses some; the assay was immunoSEQ multiplex PCR. This sample yields about 190,000 clones, of which approximately 88% are seen a single time; about 6.7% belongs to the top ten. The source material was peripheral blood. These receptors all stem from a man in his forties with acute or convalescent COVID-19. Each CDR3 is given with its conserved first and last residue. A D gene is named only where the DNA matches it firmly.

>TRBJ2-7|TRBV5-1|TRBD2|15
CASSGLAGGKYEQYF
>TRBJ2-3|TRBV4-1|TRBD1|18
CASSQAIYRGQGTDTQYF
>TRBJ2-2|TRBV4-3|.|14
CASSREGGTRELFF
>TRBJ2-5|TRBV18|.|16
CASSPVAGGLKETQYF
>TRBJ2-6|TRBV28|TRBD1|19
CASSLPGGTGGAGANVLTF
>TRBJ2-5|TRBV25-1|.|15
CASSVTGLGAETQYF
>TRBJ1-3|TRBV30|.|12
CAWTVRGNTIYF
>TRBJ2-5|TRBV19|.|15
CASSTLQGNQETQYF
>TRBJ2-7|TRBV28|TRBD1|14
CASSQGQGFYEQYF
>TRBJ2-5|TRBV10-2|TRBD1|14
CATGTGTGVETQYF
>TRBJ1-1|TRBV3-1/TRBV3-2|.|16
CASSQIITGFNTEAFF
>TRBJ1-1|TRBV7-9|TRBD1|13
CASSLQTGTEAFF
>TRBJ2-1|TRBV6-5|TRBD1|15
CASKQTGGSYNEQFF
>TRBJ1-3|TRBV13|TRBD1|17
CASSLIRQGGSGNTIYF
>TRBJ2-1|TRBV7-6|.|15
CASSPGASETYRQFF
>TRBJ2-1|TRBV6-5|TRBD2|15
CASGPTGGSYNEQFF
>TRBJ2-5|TRBV5-4|.|13
CASSFRGGETQYF
>TRBJ1-1|TRBV4-3|.|14
CASSQDLGNLSAFF
>TRBJ2-1|TRBV19|.|12
CASSIAGIEQFF
>TRBJ1-1|TRBV3-1/TRBV3-2|.|14
CASSPQGRDTEAFF
>TRBJ1-6|TRBV10-1|TRBD1|14
CASSQGAYNSPLHF
>TRBJ2-7|TRBV9|.|16
CASSVDFRGAIYEQYF
>TRBJ2-5|TRBV5-4|.|15
CASSLVPRGEETQYF
>TRBJ1-3|TRBV24-1|.|16
CATLPIGVVGGNTIYF